Sequencing of this T cell receptor beta chain was carried out in a study of blood T cell repertoires in COVID-19. Turning to the study itself: The United States, Italy and Spain provided the acute and convalescent COVID-19 samples.

The CDR3 is 16 amino acids. Between the trimmed V and J ends, which lost 4 bases and 9 bases, there was a span of 25 bases. Germline V gene lookup returns CDR1 SGHAT and CDR2 FQNNGV. Profiled with immunoSEQ multiplex PCR; TCRdb holds only in-frame clones, not every one. The repertoire holds 240,000 or so clones, with around 90% as singletons. The source material was peripheral blood. The V and J genes are TRBV11-2 and TRBJ2-7; no clear D gene. The sequence was obtained from a man aged 55 to 70 who had recovered from COVID-19. The CDR3 protein is CASSSTRGRMALGQYV. The CDR3, as DNA: TGTGCCAGCAGCTCGACCAGAGGCAGAATGGCGCTGGGGCAGTACGTC.